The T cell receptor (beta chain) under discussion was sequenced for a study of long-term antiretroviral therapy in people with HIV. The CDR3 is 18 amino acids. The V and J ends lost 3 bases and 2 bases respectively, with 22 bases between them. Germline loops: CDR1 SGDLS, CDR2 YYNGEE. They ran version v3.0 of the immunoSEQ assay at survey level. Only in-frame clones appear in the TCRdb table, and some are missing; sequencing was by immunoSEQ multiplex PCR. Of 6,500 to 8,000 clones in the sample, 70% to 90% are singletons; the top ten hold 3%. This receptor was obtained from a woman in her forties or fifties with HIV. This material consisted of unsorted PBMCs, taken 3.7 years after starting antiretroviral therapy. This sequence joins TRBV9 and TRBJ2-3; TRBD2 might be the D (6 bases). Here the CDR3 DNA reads TGTGCCAGCAGCGACGATTCGGAGGGGCCCTTTTACACAGATACGCAGTATTTT. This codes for CASSDDSEGPFYTDTQYF.